This T cell receptor (beta chain) was identified during a study of T cells in Graves' hyperthyroidism and ophthalmopathy. Study summary: Peripheral blood sampling occurred at initial diagnosis, before any treatment.

Concerning this clonotype: Antigen specificity is unknown.

The CDR3 regions of TCR beta were amplified from RNA transcripts. TCR CDR3 regions were first amplified by RT-PCR with HTBI primers. TCRdb independently ran MiXCR on the multiplex PCR reads; one entry per CDR3 protein. The sample shows 700,000 or so distinct CDR3 sequences, 14% of them seen only once. The CDR3 totals 14 residues. CDR1 SGDLS and CDR2 YYNGEE come from the germline V gene. J gave up 4 bases and V 0 bases, and 2 bases lay outside the gene matches. In the ophthalmopathy cohort, Clinical Activity Score was at least 3, NOSPECS grade at least 4, and duration under 3 months. Fresh peripheral blood, around 10 ml, yielded the PBMCs. Study-wide points: Most thyroid clonotypes expanded above 0.001 appeared in blood too.

The rearrangement links TRBV9 to TRBJ1-2, with TRBD1 matching 8 bases. Sample: blood. The clonotype originates from a woman aged 50 to 60 with Graves' ophthalmopathy. CDR3 coding DNA: TGTGCCAGCAGCGTAGACGGGACAGGCTATGGCTACACCTTC. Protein: CASSVDGTGYGYTF.